This T cell receptor (beta chain) was identified in a study of T cell responses to AZD1222 COVID-19 vaccine. Study overall: Researchers grouped second doses given at about 4 or about 12 weeks into one pool.

TCRdb's copy holds only in-frame clones and misses some; the assay was immunoSEQ multiplex PCR. The data show about 160,000 clones, 80% to 90% seen once. Comments on this clone: The antigen is undetermined.

Overall study results and limits: Donors were largely white British and mainly female; clonal diversity was possibly underestimated. Across spike, vaccine-associated CD4 TCRs were found, dominant at 160-218 and 743-854.

The V and J ends lost 7 bases and 5 bases respectively, with 8 bases between them. The length of the CDR3 is 11 residues. The germline V gene has CDR1 MNHEY and CDR2 SVGAGI. The clonotype was recovered from an adult in good health. This rearrangement joins TRBV6-5 to TRBJ1-1; unclear D gene. The sample was peripheral blood, taken on day 0 of AZD1222 vaccination. CDR3 loop: CASMDWTEAFF. The CDR3 nucleotides are TGTGCCAGCATGGACTGGACTGAAGCTTTCTTT.